One and the same sample provided the 18 T cell receptor beta chains below, sequenced in a study of T cell responses to AZD1222 COVID-19 vaccine. Profiling relied on immunoSEQ multiplex PCR, and the TCRdb table lists in-frame clones only, not all of them. The data contain 150,000 to 200,000 clones, 80% to 95% of them seen just once; the ten biggest clones take up about 2.5%. Sequencing was performed on peripheral blood, taken on day 0 of AZD1222 vaccination. The receptor source for this set is an adult in good health.

The J gene is TRBJ2-2, the V gene TRBV9; D is possibly TRBD1 (6 bases). V shed 4 bases and J shed 3 bases, with 13 bases lying between them. This CDR3 region has 15 residues. Germline values: CDR1 SGDLS, CDR2 YYNGEE. CDR3 DNA: TGTGCCAGCAGCCTCGGACAGAGGGACACCGGGGAGCTGTTTTTT. Amino acid sequence: CASSLGQRDTGELFF. The full variable domain, rest sourced from reference TRBV9 and TRBJ2-2, is DSGVTQTPKHLITATGQRVTLRCSPRSGDLSVYWYQQSLDQGLQFLIQYYNGEERAKGNILERFSAQQFPDLHSELNLSSLELGDSALYFCASSLGQRDTGELFFGEGSRLTVL.

The genes are TRBV5-1 and TRBJ2-7; no reliable D call. Germline V gene sequence: CDR1 SGHRS, CDR2 YFSETQ. V lost 2 bases and J 2 bases, leaving 14 bases between the germline ends. The CDR3 extends over 15 amino acids. The CDR3 reads CASSLEHLSTYEQYF. CDR3 bases: TGCGCCAGCAGCTTAGAGCACCTATCGACCTACGAGCAGTACTTC.

The chain employs TRBV29-1 and TRBJ1-2; D is uncertain. The CDR3 is 12 residues long. CDR1 SQVTM and CDR2 ANQGSEA come from the germline V gene. V was shortened by 5 bases and J by 4 bases, with 11 bases between the two germline ends. As DNA, the CDR3 is TGCAGCGTTTACAGACTGGGCTATGGCTACACCTTC. This codes for CSVYRLGYGYTF.

The chain joins TRBV27 to TRBJ1-4; TRBD1 matches at 7 bases. CDR1 MNHEY and CDR2 SMNVEV come from the germline V gene (reference sequence). This CDR3 comprises 15 residues. V was pared by 4 bases and J by 1 base, with 3 bases of the junction left unmatched. CDR3 sequence reads: CASSSTGLTNEKLFF. The CDR3 DNA sequence: TGTGCCAGCAGTTCGACAGGGCTAACTAATGAAAAACTGTTTTTT.

The rearrangement links TRBV5-4 to TRBJ2-1; 8 bases are a match to TRBD1. The CDR3 has 15 amino acids. The germline CDR1 and CDR2 sequences are SGHNT and YYREEE (reference sequence). Losses at the gene ends were 0 bases for V and 6 bases for J; bases not matched to a gene: 5. The CDR3 sequence is CASSLDRGFGNEQFF. CDR3 sequence (DNA): TGTGCCAGCAGCTTGGACAGGGGGTTTGGCAATGAGCAGTTCTTC.

J is TRBJ2-7 and V is TRBV12-3 or TRBV12-4; D remains ambiguous. V dropped 4 bases and J dropped 6 bases, with 10 bases sitting between them. This CDR3 spans 12 amino acids. The DNA for the CDR3 is TGTGCCAGCAGTTCGACCCCGGGCGAGCAGTACTTC. Its translation is CASSSTPGEQYF.

V and J are TRBV2 and TRBJ1-2, with D maybe TRBD1 (6 bases). The CDR3 contains 14 residues. Germline V CDR1 and CDR2: SNHLY, FYNNEI. Trimming took 2 bases from V and 8 from J, leaving 15 bases between them. CDR3 sequence: CASSESGEVWGYTF. CDR3 nucleotides: TGTGCCAGCAGTGAATCAGGGGAGGTTTGGGGCTACACCTTC.

This chain uses TRBV4-2 with TRBJ1-1, with a tentative D call TRBD1 (6 bases). The CDR3 is 15 residues long. Germline lookup yields CDR1 LGHNA and CDR2 YNFKEQ. V lost 0 bases to trimming and J lost 5 bases, with 13 bases between them. The CDR3 region is CASSQEVAGVTEAFF. CDR3 nucleotides: TGTGCCAGCAGCCAAGAAGTCGCAGGGGTGACTGAAGCTTTCTTT.

The rearrangement joins TRBV7-2 to TRBJ1-3; D unclear. The V gene's germline CDR1 is SGHTA and CDR2 FQGNSA. There are 16 residues in the CDR3. With 0 bases removed from V and 4 bases from J, the gap between germline ends came to 13 bases. CDR3 nucleotide sequence: TGTGCCAGCAGCTTAGCCGGCGGCACCCCGGGAAACACCATATATTTT. Translation: CASSLAGGTPGNTIYF.

The chain uses TRBV19 and TRBJ2-1; D is undetermined. The CDR3 extends over 15 amino acids. Deletions cut 2 bases from V and 0 bases from J, with 8 bases between. Germline V gene sequence: CDR1 LNHDA, CDR2 SQIVND (reference sequence). The CDR3 protein is CASSIMSSSYNEQFF. In DNA form, the CDR3 reads TGTGCCAGTAGTATAATGTCTAGCTCCTACAATGAGCAGTTCTTC.

DNA for the CDR3: TGTGCCACCAGGAGGGACAGGGCGGCGCTCTCTGGGGCCAACGTCCTGACTTTC. Its translation: CATRRDRAALSGANVLTF. The V gene is TRBV15, the J gene TRBJ2-6, with 9 bases fitting TRBD1. Germline assignment: CDR1 LNHNV and CDR2 YYDKDF (reference sequence). The CDR3 runs to 18 residues. V was pared by 6 bases and J by 0 bases, with 9 bases of the junction left unmatched.

V usage is TRBV28 and J usage is TRBJ2-7; TRBD2 aligns across 7 bases. The V gene's germline CDR1 is MDHEN and CDR2 SYDVKM. Losses at the gene ends were 5 bases for V and 5 bases for J; bases not matched to a gene: 6. The CDR3 has 13 amino acids. CDR3 sequence: CASSGGSIDEQYF. CDR3 DNA: TGTGCCAGCAGTGGCGGGAGTATCGACGAGCAGTACTTC.

This clone has only a few counts. The chain combines TRBV9 with TRBJ1-4; no firm D call. Trimming left V 0 bases short and J 11 bases short, with 17 bases between. From germline, CDR1 is SGDLS and CDR2 YYNGEE. CDR3 length: 15 amino acids. The CDR3 sequence: CASSVGPGEAAKLFF. DNA of the CDR3: TGTGCCAGCAGCGTAGGTCCTGGGGAGGCGGCCAAACTGTTTTTT.

V usage is TRBV30 and J usage is TRBJ1-5; weak D call: TRBD1 (6 bases). Trimming left V 1 base short and J 4 bases short, with 11 bases between. CDR1 and CDR2 (germline): GTSNPN, SVGIG (reference sequence). The CDR3 has 14 amino acids. The CDR3 region has the DNA TGTGCCTGGAGTGGAATGAGGGGGAATCAGCCCCAGCATTTT. It specifies CAWSGMRGNQPQHF.

The DNA for the CDR3 is TGCAGCGTTGAAGACGACAGGGGCTACGAGCAGTACTTC. Amino acids: CSVEDDRGYEQYF. The gene calls are TRBV29-1 and TRBJ2-7; 8 positions match TRBD1. This CDR3 has 13 residues. V shed 0 bases and J 3 bases; nucleotides not matched to a gene: 1. Germline V lookup: CDR1 SQVTM, CDR2 ANQGSEA.

The CDR3 region is CASTVLRSDTQYF. Here the CDR3 DNA reads TGTGCCAGCACAGTCTTGAGGTCCGATACGCAGTATTTT. The chain recombines TRBV6-5 with TRBJ2-3; unclear D gene. The CDR3 is made up of 13 amino acids. The germline gives CDR1 MNHEY, CDR2 SVGAGI. Trimming took 7 bases from V and 6 from J, leaving 14 bases between them.

This rearrangement joins TRBV27 to TRBJ2-7; D might be TRBD1 or TRBD2, each matching 5 bases. Trimming stripped 6 bases from V and 0 bases from J, with 15 bases between. CDR1 and CDR2 from the germline V gene are MNHEY and SMNVEV (reference sequence). The CDR3 contains 15 residues. For the CDR3, the DNA is TGTGCCAGCAGCCCCTCGGGGCGGAGCTCCTACGAGCAGTACTTC. Translation: CASSPSGRSSYEQYF.

This chain joins TRBV24-1 and TRBJ2-2, with unresolved D. Trimming took off 5 bases at V and 7 bases at J, with 10 bases between the two ends. The length of the CDR3 is 13 residues. Looked up from germline, CDR1 is KGHDR and CDR2 is SFDVKD. The CDR3 DNA follows: TGTGCCACCAGTGGATATAGCTTCGGGGAGCTGTTTTTT. Protein product: CATSGYSFGELFF.